This T cell receptor (beta chain) originates from a study of blood T cell repertoires in COVID-19. About the research overall: The study drew acute and convalescent COVID-19 samples from the United States, Italy and Spain.

Patients in Seattle were enrolled during active infection, then followed longitudinally. Germline CDR1 is SGHTA and CDR2 is FQGTGA. The CDR3 sequence is 15 residues long. V gave up 4 bases and J gave up 7 bases, with 14 bases separating them. Source study methods: How many nucleated cells were present was estimated from reference gene primer amplification. Data came from immunoSEQ multiplex PCR; TCRdb stores just in-frame clones and leaves some out. The V and J calls and clone size were taken over from that table, and D and trimming were inferred from the DNA. The profile shows approximately 500,000 clones, 85% to 90% of them singletons.

The sequence derives from a woman between 50 and 59 years old with COVID-19, enrolled during active disease. The sample consisted of peripheral blood. The rearrangement uses TRBV7-3 and TRBJ1-6; D is unresolved. CDR3 bases: TGTGCCAGCAGCTCGGCCGGGGTAGAGAATTCACCCCTCCACTTT. This sequence encodes CASSSAGVENSPLHF.